The T cell receptor beta chain under discussion was sequenced for a study of human T cells and chemical hapten exposure. In TCRdb, the RACE reads were re-called with MiXCR into one record per CDR3 protein. The sample shows some 41,000 distinct CDR3 sequences, 4% of them seen only once. Time point meaning: patch test 1, 2 weeks after DPC sensitization. Treatment meaning: therapeutic diphenylcyclopropenone sensitization with weekly scalp DPC. Unfractionated whole blood served as the source for total RNA extraction. Alopecia patients deemed DPC-suitable, aged 18 to 70, excluding pregnancy. This clonotype came up many times. The sequence came from a man in his forties or fifties with alopecia areata. Some clones in this sample may be carry-over from other donors' samples. The sequencing here drew on whole blood, taken in connection with sensitization to the hapten diphenylcyclopropenone (DPC).

The CDR3 spells CATSRDRGTGANVLTF. The CDR3 coding sequence is TGTGCCACCAGCAGAGATAGGGGGACTGGGGCCAACGTCCTGACTTTC. The chain links TRBV15 to TRBJ2-6; a weak D match, TRBD1 (6 bases). The germline gives CDR1 LNHNV, CDR2 YYDKDF (reference sequence). The CDR3 is made up of 16 amino acids. Trimming took off 0 bases at V and 2 bases at J, with 8 bases between the two ends.